Below are 21 T cell receptor beta chains sequenced from a single sample in a study of T cell responses to AZD1222 COVID-19 vaccine. The data were produced by immunoSEQ multiplex PCR, yet TCRdb's version contains in-frame clones alone and is incomplete. Of approximately 110,000 clones listed, under 95% are singletons. This material consisted of peripheral blood, taken on day 0 of AZD1222 vaccination. The receptors derive from an adult in good health.

The chain has TRBV3-1 (or the pseudogene TRBV3-2) and TRBJ1-5, with a possible D match to TRBD1 (6 bases). The germline CDR1 and CDR2 sequences are LGHDT and YNNKEL (reference sequence). The CDR3 has 17 residues. V was trimmed by 1 base and J by 2 bases, leaving 15 bases between them. The CDR3 loop is CASSQGGGPRGNQPQHF. For the CDR3, the DNA is TGTGCCAGCAGCCAAGGAGGGGGACCTAGGGGCAATCAGCCCCAGCATTTT.

This chain links TRBV7-2 with TRBJ2-3, with 7 bases identical to TRBD2. With V trimmed by 0 bases and J by 2 bases, 2 bases remained unmatched. The CDR3 sequence is 15 residues long. CDR1 is SGHTA, CDR2 FQGNSA, per germline. CDR3 DNA: TGTGCCAGCAGCTTAGCGGGGGGGGTCACAGATACGCAGTATTTT. Its translation: CASSLAGGVTDTQYF.

V is TRBV29-1 and J is TRBJ2-7; 9 positions agree with TRBD1. V dropped 7 bases and J dropped 3; count of bases not matched to a gene: 13. CDR3 length: 15 residues. Per the germline V gene, CDR1 is SQVTM and CDR2 is ANQGSEA. CDR3 loop: CSAVGGTGSLYEQYF. The CDR3 nucleotides are TGCAGCGCCGTTGGGGGGACAGGGAGTCTCTACGAGCAGTACTTC.

The chain joins TRBV9 to TRBJ1-3, with 7 positions matching TRBD1. This CDR3 spans 17 amino acids. Germline V gene sequence: CDR1 SGDLS, CDR2 YYNGEE. Trimming at V came to 1 base and at J to 0 bases, leaving 7 bases not matched to a gene. For the CDR3, the DNA is TGTGCCAGCAGCGTACGAGGGGGCGTCCCCTCTGGAAACACCATATATTTT. Encoded protein: CASSVRGGVPSGNTIYF.

This clone occurred once. This chain joins TRBV29-1 and TRBJ2-7; 8 nucleotides match TRBD2. CDR1 is SQVTM, CDR2 ANQGSEA, per germline. The J segment lost 1 base and the V segment lost 6 bases, leaving 14 bases of the junction unmatched. The CDR3 is 16 residues long. The CDR3 loop reads CSVTAPRGGDSYEQYF. The CDR3 nucleotides read TGCAGCGTCACAGCGCCCCGGGGGGGGGATTCCTACGAGCAGTACTTC.

Turning to this clone: An end of the junction does not agree with germline; a read error may underlie this. The genes are TRBV5-6 and TRBJ1-2; D not resolved. The germline CDR1 and CDR2 sequences are SGHDT and YYEEEE. The CDR3 is 12 amino acids. CDR3 in DNA: TGTGCCAGCAGCTTGGTGGGCGGAGGATACTACTTC. Translation: CASSLVGGGYYF.

The V gene is TRBV5-1, the J gene TRBJ1-4, with unresolved D. The V end was cut by 0 bases, the J end by 4 bases, with 7 bases between. The CDR3 is 14 amino acids. Germline V gene lookup returns CDR1 SGHRS and CDR2 YFSETQ. CDR3 nucleotide sequence: TGCGCCAGCAGCTTGGGACCGCTTAATGAAAAACTGTTTTTT. It specifies CASSLGPLNEKLFF.

The chain links TRBV28 to TRBJ2-7; D may be TRBD2 (5 bases). This CDR3 is 13 amino acids long. Between the trimmed V and J ends, which lost 3 bases and 0 bases, there was a span of 6 bases. Germline CDR1 and CDR2: MDHEN and SYDVKM. The CDR3 is CASSFGSSYEQYF. The CDR3 DNA follows: TGTGCCAGCAGTTTTGGGAGCTCCTACGAGCAGTACTTC.

V and J are TRBV7-9 and TRBJ1-1, with D tentatively TRBD1 (5 bases). V gave up 1 base and J gave up 1 base, with 19 bases separating them. The CDR3 is made up of 18 amino acids. Per the germline V gene, CDR1 is SEHNR and CDR2 is FQNEAQ (reference sequence). This chain's CDR3 is CASSLVHLSGASNTEAFF. DNA of the CDR3: TGTGCCAGCAGCTTAGTGCATCTATCCGGGGCCTCGAACACTGAAGCTTTCTTT.

The chain has TRBV28 and TRBJ2-3; D might be TRBD2 (6 bases). Germline V CDR1 and CDR2: MDHEN, SYDVKM. Trimming removed 1 base from V and 5 bases from J, with 13 bases in between. The CDR3 length is 15 residues. The CDR3 reads CASSLSGSYEDTQYF. The CDR3 DNA sequence: TGTGCCAGCAGTTTATCCGGGAGCTACGAAGATACGCAGTATTTT.

The genes are TRBV12-5 and TRBJ2-3; 13 bases agree with TRBD2. Unmatched junction bases numbered 2, after V lost 4 bases and J lost 1 base. The CDR3 sequence is 16 residues long. Looked up from germline, CDR1 is LGHNT and CDR2 is FRNRAP. The CDR3: CASGSGLAGGTDTQYF. The CDR3 DNA follows: TGTGCTAGTGGTTCAGGACTAGCGGGAGGCACAGATACGCAGTATTTT.

A remark on this clone: Germline and junction disagree at one end, which may indicate a read error. The chain links TRBV24-1 to TRBJ2-1; no clear D gene. The CDR3 covers 16 residues. Per the germline V gene, CDR1 is KGHDR and CDR2 is SFDVKD. This CDR3 reads CATSAPCWTVSPERFF. Here the CDR3 DNA reads TGTGCCACCAGTGCCCCCTGCTGGACGGTGAGCCCGGAGCGGTTCTTC.

The genes are TRBV28 and TRBJ1-4, with D maybe TRBD1 (6 bases). The length of the CDR3 is 15 residues. Germline CDR1 is MDHEN and CDR2 is SYDVKM. Trimming took 0 bases from V and 8 from J, leaving 13 bases between them. CDR3 nucleotide sequence: TGTGCCAGCAGTTTATGGGGCCAGGGGTTGGAAAAACTGTTTTTT. This sequence encodes CASSLWGQGLEKLFF.

The chain employs TRBV6-6 and TRBJ2-2; D is uncertain. With 6 bases removed from V and 6 bases from J, the gap between germline ends came to 8 bases. The V gene's germline CDR1 is MNHNY and CDR2 SVGAGI (reference sequence). The CDR3 consists of 12 residues. CDR3 in amino acids: CASSGYAGELFF. As DNA, the CDR3 is TGTGCCAGCAGCGGTTACGCCGGGGAGCTGTTTTTT.

The chain carries TRBV6-5 and TRBJ1-4; 8 bases fit TRBD1. The CDR3 extends over 16 amino acids. CDR1 is MNHEY, CDR2 SVGAGI, per germline. V lost 2 bases, J lost 8 bases, and 10 bases stayed unmatched. The CDR3 DNA sequence: TGTGCCAGCAGTTACGACAGGGGCGGAATTCGAGAAAAACTGTTTTTT. Amino acids: CASSYDRGGIREKLFF.

The chain couples TRBV4-3 to TRBJ2-5; 10 nucleotides match TRBD1. Germline CDR1 is LGHNA and CDR2 is YSLEER. The CDR3 sequence is 15 residues long. After removal of 7 bases from V and 2 bases from J, the junction contained 7 bases not matched to a gene. CDR3 DNA: TGCGCCAGCATTACAGGACAGGGGGAACAAGAGACCCAGTACTTC. Translated, it gives CASITGQGEQETQYF.

The V and J genes are TRBV27 and TRBJ1-2, with TRBD1 as a possible D gene (5 bases). CDR1 MNHEY and CDR2 SMNVEV come from the germline V gene (reference sequence). This CDR3 contains 13 residues. Trimming shortened V by 3 bases and J by 12 bases, and 17 bases separated the two germline ends. The CDR3 sequence is CASSFLQGLGHTF. For the CDR3, the DNA is TGTGCCAGCAGTTTTCTCCAGGGTCTCGGGCACACCTTC.

Here the CDR3 DNA reads TGTGCCAGCAGGCATGATAGGAGAAGTGACACCGGGGAGCTGTTTTTT. The encoded protein is CASRHDRRSDTGELFF. V and J are TRBV5-8 and TRBJ2-2; unclear D gene. V dropped 5 bases and J dropped 3 bases, with 17 bases sitting between them. The CDR3 has 16 amino acids. CDR1 is SGHTS and CDR2 is YDEGEE in the germline V gene.

This clone was observed a few times. This chain uses TRBV19 with TRBJ2-5; D gene uncertain. Deletions cut 6 bases from V and 0 bases from J, with 8 bases between. This CDR3 has 13 amino acids. Germline V CDR1 and CDR2: LNHDA, SQIVND (reference sequence). The CDR3 protein is CASRFQHQETQYF. Written as DNA, the CDR3 is TGTGCCAGTAGGTTCCAGCACCAAGAGACCCAGTACTTC.

The V and J genes are TRBV7-6 and TRBJ2-2; 7 bases map to TRBD1. Germline V gives CDR1 SGHVS, CDR2 FNYEAQ. V dropped 1 base and J dropped 3; count of bases not matched to a gene: 5. The CDR3 is 16 residues long. CDR3 region: CASSLVPGTDTGELFF. The CDR3 DNA sequence: TGTGCCAGCAGCTTAGTTCCCGGGACAGACACCGGGGAGCTGTTTTTT.

V gene TRBV15 combines with J gene TRBJ2-3, with 7 bases that match TRBD2. This CDR3 is 16 amino acids long. V was pared by 3 bases and J by 5 bases, with 11 bases of the junction left unmatched. From germline, CDR1 is LNHNV and CDR2 YYDKDF (reference sequence). The CDR3 loop is CATSSPREIAGDTQYF. The DNA of the CDR3 is TGTGCCACCAGCAGTCCACGGGAGATAGCGGGAGATACGCAGTATTTT.